This entry concerns a single TCR beta chain. Per the original methods: It was from reference gene primer amplification that nucleated cell counts were estimated. Clones were sequenced by immunoSEQ multiplex PCR, and TCRdb holds only the in-frame ones, with some missing. V and J calls and clone size come straight from that table; D and trimming were deduced from the DNA. Altogether about 75,000 clones are present, 88% being singletons, with the ten largest covering roughly 20%. This sample stems from a study of blood T cell repertoires in COVID-19. The germline CDR1 and CDR2 sequences are MNHEY and SVGEGT. The CDR3 is 18 residues long. V gave up 1 base and J gave up 0 bases, with 17 bases separating them.

The genes are TRBV6-2 or TRBV6-3 and TRBJ2-3; weak D call: TRBD1 (5 bases). The sequence derives from a human donor in a cohort sampled during active COVID-19. The sample was peripheral blood. The CDR3 is CASSYLSTGPFSTDTQYF. The DNA of the CDR3 is TGTGCCAGCAGTTACTTGAGTACAGGACCTTTTAGCACAGATACGCAGTATTTT.